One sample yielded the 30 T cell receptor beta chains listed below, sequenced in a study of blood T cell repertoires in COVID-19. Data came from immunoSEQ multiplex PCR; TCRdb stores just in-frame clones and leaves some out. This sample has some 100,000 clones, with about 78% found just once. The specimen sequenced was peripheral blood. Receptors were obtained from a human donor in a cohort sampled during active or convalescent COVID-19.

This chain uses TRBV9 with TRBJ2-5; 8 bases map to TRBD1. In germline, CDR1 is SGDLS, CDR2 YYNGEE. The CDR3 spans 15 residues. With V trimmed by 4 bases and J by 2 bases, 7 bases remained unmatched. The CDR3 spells CASSPRTGLQETQYF. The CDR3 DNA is TGTGCCAGCAGCCCTCGGACAGGGCTACAAGAGACCCAGTACTTC.

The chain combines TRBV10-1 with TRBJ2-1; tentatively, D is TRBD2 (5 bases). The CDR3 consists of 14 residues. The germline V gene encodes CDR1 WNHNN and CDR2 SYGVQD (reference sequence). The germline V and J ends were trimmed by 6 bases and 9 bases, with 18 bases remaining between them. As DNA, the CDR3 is TGCGCCAGCAGCGACGATACTAGTTTCAGTGAGCAGTTCTTC. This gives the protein CASSDDTSFSEQFF.

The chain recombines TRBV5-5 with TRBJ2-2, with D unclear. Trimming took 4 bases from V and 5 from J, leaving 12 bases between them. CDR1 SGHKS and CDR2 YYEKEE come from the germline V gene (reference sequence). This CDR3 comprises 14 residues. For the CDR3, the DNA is TGTGCCAGCAGCAACTTTCATCCAACCGGGGAGCTGTTTTTT. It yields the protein CASSNFHPTGELFF.

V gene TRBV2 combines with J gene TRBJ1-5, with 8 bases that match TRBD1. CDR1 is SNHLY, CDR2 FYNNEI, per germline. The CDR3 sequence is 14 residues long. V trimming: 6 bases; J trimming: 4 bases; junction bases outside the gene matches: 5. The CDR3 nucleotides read TGTGCCAGCAGACGGACAGGGAGAAATCAGCCCCAGCATTTT. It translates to CASRRTGRNQPQHF.

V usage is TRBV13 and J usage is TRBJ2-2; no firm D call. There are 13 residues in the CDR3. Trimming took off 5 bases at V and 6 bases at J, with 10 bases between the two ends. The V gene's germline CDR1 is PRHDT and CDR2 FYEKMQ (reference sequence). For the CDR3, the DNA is TGTGCCAGCAGCATAAACTCCCCCGGGGAGCTGTTTTTT. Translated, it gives CASSINSPGELFF. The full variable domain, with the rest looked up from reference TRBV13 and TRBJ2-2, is AAGVIQSPRHLIKEKRETATLKCYPIPRHDTVYWYQQGPGQDPQFLISFYEKMQSDKGSIPDRFSAQQFSDYHSELNMSSLELGDSALYFCASSINSPGELFFGEGSRLTVL.

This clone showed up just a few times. This CDR3 is CASSLFGGNEKLFF. CDR3 DNA: TGTGCCAGCAGCTTGTTCGGAGGAAATGAAAAACTGTTTTTT. The gene calls are TRBV7-2 and TRBJ1-4, with D unclear. The ends were cut back, 3 bases at V and 5 bases at J, with 10 bases in the middle. The CDR3 spans 14 residues. Germline lookup yields CDR1 SGHTA and CDR2 FQGNSA.

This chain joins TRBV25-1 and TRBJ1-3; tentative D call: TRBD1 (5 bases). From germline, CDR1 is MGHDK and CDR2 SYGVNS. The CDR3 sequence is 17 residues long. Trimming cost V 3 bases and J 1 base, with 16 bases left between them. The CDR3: CASSEALGGESGNTIYF. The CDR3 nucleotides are TGTGCCAGCAGTGAGGCCCTCGGGGGTGAGTCTGGAAACACCATATATTTT.

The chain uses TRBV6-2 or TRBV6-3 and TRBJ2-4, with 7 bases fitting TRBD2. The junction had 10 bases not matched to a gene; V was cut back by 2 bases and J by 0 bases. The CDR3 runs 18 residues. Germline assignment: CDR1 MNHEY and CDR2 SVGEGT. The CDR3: CASSYTRLALIAKNIQYF. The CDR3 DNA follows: TGTGCCAGCAGTTACACGAGACTAGCACTAATAGCCAAAAACATTCAGTACTTC.

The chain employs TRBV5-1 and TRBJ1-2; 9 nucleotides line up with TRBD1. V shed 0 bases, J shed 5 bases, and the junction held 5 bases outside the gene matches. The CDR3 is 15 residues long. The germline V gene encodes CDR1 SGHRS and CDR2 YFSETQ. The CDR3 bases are TGCGCCAGCAGCTTGGCGTGGGACAGGGATTATGGCTACACCTTC. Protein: CASSLAWDRDYGYTF.

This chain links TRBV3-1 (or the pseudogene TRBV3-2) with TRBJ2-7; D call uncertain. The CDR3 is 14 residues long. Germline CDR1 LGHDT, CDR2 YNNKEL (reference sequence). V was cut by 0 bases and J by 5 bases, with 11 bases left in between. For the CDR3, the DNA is TGTGCCAGCAGCCAAGAATATAGAGGCCACGAGCAGTACTTC. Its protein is CASSQEYRGHEQYF.

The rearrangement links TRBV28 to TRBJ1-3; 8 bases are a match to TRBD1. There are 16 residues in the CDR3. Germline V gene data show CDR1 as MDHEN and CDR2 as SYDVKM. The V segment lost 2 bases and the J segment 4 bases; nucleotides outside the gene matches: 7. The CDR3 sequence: CASSLTQGGQGNTIYF. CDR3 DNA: TGTGCCAGCAGTTTAACACAGGGGGGCCAGGGAAACACCATATATTTT.

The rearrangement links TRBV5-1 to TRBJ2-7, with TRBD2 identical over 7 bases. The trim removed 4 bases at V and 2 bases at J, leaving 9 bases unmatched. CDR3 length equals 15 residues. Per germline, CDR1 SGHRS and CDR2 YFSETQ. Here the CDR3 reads CASSLQASGTYEQYF. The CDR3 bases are TGCGCCAGCAGCCTACAAGCTAGCGGAACCTACGAGCAGTACTTC.

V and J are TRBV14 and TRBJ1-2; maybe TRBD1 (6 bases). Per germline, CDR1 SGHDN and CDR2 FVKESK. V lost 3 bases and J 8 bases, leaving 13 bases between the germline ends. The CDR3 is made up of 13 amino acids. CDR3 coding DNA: TGTGCCAGCAGCCAGCGGGGGGCTTGGGGCTACACCTTC. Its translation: CASSQRGAWGYTF.

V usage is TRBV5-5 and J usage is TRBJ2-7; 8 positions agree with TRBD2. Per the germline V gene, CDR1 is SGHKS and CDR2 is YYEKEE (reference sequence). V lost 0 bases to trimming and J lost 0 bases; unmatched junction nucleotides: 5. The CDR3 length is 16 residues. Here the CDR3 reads CASSLVVAGNSYEQYF. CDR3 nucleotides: TGTGCCAGCAGCTTGGTTGTAGCGGGGAACTCCTACGAGCAGTACTTC.

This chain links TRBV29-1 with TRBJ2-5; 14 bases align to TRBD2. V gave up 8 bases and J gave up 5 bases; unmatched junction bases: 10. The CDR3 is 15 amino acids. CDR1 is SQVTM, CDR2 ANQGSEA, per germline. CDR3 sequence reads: CSFLTSGRGSETQYF. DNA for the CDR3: TGCAGCTTCCTGACTAGCGGGAGGGGGTCGGAGACCCAGTACTTC.

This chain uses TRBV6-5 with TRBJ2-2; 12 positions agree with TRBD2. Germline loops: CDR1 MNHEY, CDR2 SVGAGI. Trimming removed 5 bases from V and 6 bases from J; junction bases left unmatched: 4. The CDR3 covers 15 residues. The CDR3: CASSRLAGVSGELFF. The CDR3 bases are TGTGCCAGCAGTCGACTAGCGGGAGTGTCCGGGGAGCTGTTTTTT.

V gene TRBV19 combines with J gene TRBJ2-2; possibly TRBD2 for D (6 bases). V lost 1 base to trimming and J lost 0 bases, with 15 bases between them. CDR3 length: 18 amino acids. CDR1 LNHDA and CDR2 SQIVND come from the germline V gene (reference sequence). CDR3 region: CASSIAGGGIPNTGELFF. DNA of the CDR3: TGTGCCAGTAGTATAGCCGGGGGTGGGATACCGAACACCGGGGAGCTGTTTTTT.

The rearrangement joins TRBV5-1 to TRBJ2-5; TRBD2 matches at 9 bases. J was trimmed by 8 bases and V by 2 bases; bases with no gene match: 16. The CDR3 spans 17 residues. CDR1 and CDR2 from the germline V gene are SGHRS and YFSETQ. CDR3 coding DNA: TGCGCCAGCAGCTTAGGCGGGGGGGCCCTCAGTGTGGGTACCCAGTACTTC. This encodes CASSLGGGALSVGTQYF.

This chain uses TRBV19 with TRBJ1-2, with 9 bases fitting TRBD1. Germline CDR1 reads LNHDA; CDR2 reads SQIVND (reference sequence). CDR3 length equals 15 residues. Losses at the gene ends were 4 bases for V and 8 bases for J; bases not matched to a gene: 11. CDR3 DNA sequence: TGTGCCAGTAGTAGGGAACAGGGGGCGGTAGGCGGCTACACCTTC. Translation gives CASSREQGAVGGYTF.

CDR3 loop: CASSYLAGPNIQYF. In nucleotides, the CDR3 is TGTGCCAGCAGTTACTTGGCTGGCCCTAACATTCAGTACTTC. The rearrangement links TRBV6-5 to TRBJ2-4; D is unresolved. V was cut by 1 base and J by 7 bases, with 11 bases left in between. This CDR3 has 14 residues. Germline V CDR1 and CDR2: MNHEY, SVGAGI.

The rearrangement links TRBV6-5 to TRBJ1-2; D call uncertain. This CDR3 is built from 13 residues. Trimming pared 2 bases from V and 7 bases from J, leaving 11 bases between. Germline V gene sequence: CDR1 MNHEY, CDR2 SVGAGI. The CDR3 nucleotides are TGTGCCAGCAGTTACAGCCCTAATTTTGGCTACACCTTC. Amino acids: CASSYSPNFGYTF.

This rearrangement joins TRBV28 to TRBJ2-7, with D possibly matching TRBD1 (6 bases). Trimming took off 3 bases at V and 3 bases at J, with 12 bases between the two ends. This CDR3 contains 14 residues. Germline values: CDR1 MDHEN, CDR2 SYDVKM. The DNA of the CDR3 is TGTGCCAGCAGTTTCCGGCAGGGGAGCTACGAGCAGTACTTC. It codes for CASSFRQGSYEQYF. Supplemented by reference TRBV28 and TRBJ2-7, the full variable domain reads DVKVTQSSRYLVKRTGEKVFLECVQDMDHENMFWYRQDPGLGLRLIYFSYDVKMKEKGDIPEGYSVSREKKERFSLILESASTNQTSMYLCASSFRQGSYEQYFGPGTRLTVT.

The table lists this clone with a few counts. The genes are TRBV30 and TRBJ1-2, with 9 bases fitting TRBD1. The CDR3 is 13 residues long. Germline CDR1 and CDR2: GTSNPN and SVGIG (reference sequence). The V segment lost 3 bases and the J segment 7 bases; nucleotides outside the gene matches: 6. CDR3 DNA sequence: TGTGCCTGGAGCAGGACAGGGGACGCTGGCTACACCTTC. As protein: CAWSRTGDAGYTF.

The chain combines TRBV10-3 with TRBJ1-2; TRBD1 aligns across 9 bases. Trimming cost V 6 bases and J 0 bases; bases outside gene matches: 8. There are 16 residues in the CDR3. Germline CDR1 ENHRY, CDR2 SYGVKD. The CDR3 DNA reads TGTGCCATCAGACCCACAGGGGGCTTAGCTAACTATGGCTACACCTTC. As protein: CAIRPTGGLANYGYTF.

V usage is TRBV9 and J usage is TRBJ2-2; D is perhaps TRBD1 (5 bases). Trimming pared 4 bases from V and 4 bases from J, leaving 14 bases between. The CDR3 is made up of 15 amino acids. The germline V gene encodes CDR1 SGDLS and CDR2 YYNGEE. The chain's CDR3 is CASSRVTGITGELFF. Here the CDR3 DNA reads TGTGCCAGCAGCCGAGTAACAGGTATCACCGGGGAGCTGTTTTTT.

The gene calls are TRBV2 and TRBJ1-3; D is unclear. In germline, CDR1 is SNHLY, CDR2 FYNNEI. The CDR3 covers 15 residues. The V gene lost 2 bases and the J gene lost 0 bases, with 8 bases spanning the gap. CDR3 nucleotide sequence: TGTGCCAGCAGTGAAAGGAGGCTCTCTGGAAACACCATATATTTT. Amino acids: CASSERRLSGNTIYF. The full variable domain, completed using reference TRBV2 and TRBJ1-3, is EPEVTQTPSHQVTQMGQEVILRCVPISNHLYFYWYRQILGQKVEFLVSFYNNEISEKSEIFDDQFSVERPDGSNFTLKIRSTKLEDSAMYFCASSERRLSGNTIYFGEGSWLTVV.

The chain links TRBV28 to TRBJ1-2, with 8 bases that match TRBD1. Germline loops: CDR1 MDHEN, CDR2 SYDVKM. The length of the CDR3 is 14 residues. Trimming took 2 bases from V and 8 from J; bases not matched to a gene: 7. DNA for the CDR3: TGTGCCAGCAGTTTAGGGGGACAGGTTCGAGGCTACACCTTC. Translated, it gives CASSLGGQVRGYTF.

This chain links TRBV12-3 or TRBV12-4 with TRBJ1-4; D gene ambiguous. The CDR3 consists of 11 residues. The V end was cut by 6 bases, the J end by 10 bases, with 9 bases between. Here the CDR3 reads CASRIGPKLFF. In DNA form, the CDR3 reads TGTGCCAGCAGGATTGGGCCAAAACTGTTTTTT.

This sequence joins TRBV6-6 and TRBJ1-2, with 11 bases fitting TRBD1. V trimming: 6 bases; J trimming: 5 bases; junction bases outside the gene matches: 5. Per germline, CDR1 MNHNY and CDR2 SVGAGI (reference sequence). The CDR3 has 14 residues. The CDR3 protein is CASRAGTGGYGYTF. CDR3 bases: TGTGCCAGCAGGGCCGGGACAGGGGGGTATGGCTACACCTTC.

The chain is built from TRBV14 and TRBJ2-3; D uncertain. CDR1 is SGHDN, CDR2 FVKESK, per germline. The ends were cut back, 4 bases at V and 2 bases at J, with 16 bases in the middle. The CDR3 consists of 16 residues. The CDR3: CASSPPLLGLTDTQYF. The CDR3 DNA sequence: TGTGCCAGCAGCCCTCCCCTCTTGGGCCTCACAGATACGCAGTATTTT.